This TCR beta chain appears in the sequencing data of a study of T cell repertoires in cytomegalovirus infection. Across the whole study: Recently identified HLA-C-restricted and well-studied HLA-B-restricted CMV epitopes were used.

Concerning this clonotype: As yet, its antigen is unknown.

The CDR3 loop spans 12 amino acids. With 2 bases removed from V and 8 bases from J, the gap between germline ends came to 9 bases. CDR1 ENHRY and CDR2 SYGVKD come from the germline V gene. Using its own MiXCR run on the reads, TCRdb lists one record per CDR3 protein. Of 110,000 or so distinct CDR3 sequences listed, 30% are singletons. Findings and limits, study-wide: Across the ex vivo response, the dominant clonotypes were HLA-C-restricted CMV-specific TCR beta clonotypes.

The source material was CD8+ T cells from cultured PBMCs, sampled from culture after CMV antigen stimulation. The sequence was obtained from a human donor in good health (CMV status not recorded). Some clones in this sample may be carry-over from other donors' samples. The rearrangement uses TRBV10-3 and TRBJ1-1; maybe TRBD1 (6 bases). This CDR3 is CAISEDTGEAFF. The CDR3 nucleotides are TGTGCCATCAGTGAGGATACAGGGGAAGCTTTCTTT.